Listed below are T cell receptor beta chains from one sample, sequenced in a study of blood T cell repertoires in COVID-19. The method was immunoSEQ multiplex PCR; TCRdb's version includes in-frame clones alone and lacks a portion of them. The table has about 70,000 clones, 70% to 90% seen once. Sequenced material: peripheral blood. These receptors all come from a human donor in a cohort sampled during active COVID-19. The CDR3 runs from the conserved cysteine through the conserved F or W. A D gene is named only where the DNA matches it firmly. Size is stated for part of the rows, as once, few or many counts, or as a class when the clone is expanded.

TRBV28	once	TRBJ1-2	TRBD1	TGTGCCAGCAGCCCGACAGGGGGCAGCTATGGCTACACCTTC	CASSPTGGSYGYTF
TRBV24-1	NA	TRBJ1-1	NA	TGTGCCACCAGTGATTCCCGACAAGGGAGTGACACTGAAGCTTTCTTT	CATSDSRQGSDTEAFF
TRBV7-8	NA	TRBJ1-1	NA	TGTGCCAGCAGCTTACTCCAAGGGGCAGGGGTCATGAACACTGAAGCTTTCTTT	CASSLLQGAGVMNTEAFF
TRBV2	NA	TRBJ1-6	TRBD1	TGTGCCAGCAGTGTCACCCAGGGGGCAAATTCACCCCTCCACTTT	CASSVTQGANSPLHF
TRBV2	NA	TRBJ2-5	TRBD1	TGTGCCAGCAGTGAGCACAGGGGATCCCCAGAGACCCAGTACTTC	CASSEHRGSPETQYF
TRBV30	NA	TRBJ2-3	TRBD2	TGTGCCTGGAGCCCTATCGGACTAGCGGCCAGCACAGATACGCAGTATTTT	CAWSPIGLAASTDTQYF
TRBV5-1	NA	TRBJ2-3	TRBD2	TGCGCCAGCAGCTCAATTCATACAGCGGGGAACACAGATACGCAGTATTTT	CASSSIHTAGNTDTQYF
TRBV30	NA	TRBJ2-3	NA	TGTGCCTGGAGTTCTGGCGGGGCGAGCACAGATACGCAGTATTTT	CAWSSGGASTDTQYF
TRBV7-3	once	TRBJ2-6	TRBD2	TGTGCCAGCAGCCCGGGGGGCTCTGGGGCCAACGTCCTGACTTTC	CASSPGGSGANVLTF
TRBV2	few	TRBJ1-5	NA	TGTGCCAGCAGCGGGCAGTGGGGGGGTAATCAGCCCCAGCATTTT	CASSGQWGGNQPQHF
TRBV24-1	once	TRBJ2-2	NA	TGTGCCACCAGTGGACACCACACCGGGGAGCTGTTTTTT	CATSGHHTGELFF
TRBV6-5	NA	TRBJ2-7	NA	TGTGCCAGCAGTTACGCAGGGTCCTACGAGCAGTACTTC	CASSYAGSYEQYF
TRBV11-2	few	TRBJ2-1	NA	TGTGCCAGCAGCCCTCGAGGGGGACCATACAATGAGCAGTTCTTC	CASSPRGGPYNEQFF
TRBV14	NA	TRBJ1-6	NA	TGTGCCAGCAGCCAAGTTGGAGCGGAGAATTCACCCCTCCACTTT	CASSQVGAENSPLHF
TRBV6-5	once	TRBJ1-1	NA	TGTGCCAGCAGCCCGACAGCTTGGGACACTGAAGCTTTCTTT	CASSPTAWDTEAFF
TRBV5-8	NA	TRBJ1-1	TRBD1	TGTGCCAGCAGCCCGGGGGTGACAGGGGTTACTGAAGCTTTCTTT	CASSPGVTGVTEAFF
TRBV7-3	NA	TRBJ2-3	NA	TGTGCCAGCAACCCCGGAGGTAGCACAGATACGCAGTATTTT	CASNPGGSTDTQYF
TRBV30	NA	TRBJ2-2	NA	TGTGCCTGGAGTGTCAGCAGGGGGGCGATCGGGGAGCTGTTTTTT	CAWSVSRGAIGELFF
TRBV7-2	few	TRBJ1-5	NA	TGTGCCAGCAGCTTATCGGGGCAGGGGAAACAGCCCCAGCATTTT	CASSLSGQGKQPQHF
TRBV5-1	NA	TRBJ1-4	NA	TGCGCCAGCAGCTTGTTAGGGGGTCCTCTTATTGCAACTAATGAAAAACTGTTTTTT	CASSLLGGPLIATNEKLFF
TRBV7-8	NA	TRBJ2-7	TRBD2	TGTGCCAGCACGCGGGGGGGCGCATTCCACGAGCAGTACTTC	CASTRGGAFHEQYF
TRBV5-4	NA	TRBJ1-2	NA	TGTGCCAGCAGCTTGGGGTGGGGGGACGGCTACACCTTC	CASSLGWGDGYTF
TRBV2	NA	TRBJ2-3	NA	TGTGCCAGCAGTGGGCAGGGGGGAGATACGCAGTATTTT	CASSGQGGDTQYF
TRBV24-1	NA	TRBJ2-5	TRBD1	TGTGCCACCAGTGCCGGGACAGGGTCGTGGGAGACCCAGTACTTC	CATSAGTGSWETQYF
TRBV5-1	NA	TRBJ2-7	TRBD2	TGCGCCAGCAGCTTTGGCGGGGGGGCCCCCGAGCAGTACTTC	CASSFGGGAPEQYF
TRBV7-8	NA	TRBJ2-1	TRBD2	TGTGCCAGCAGCTCCCCAGGTGGGGGTTCAACTAGCGAGGGGTCCTACAATGAGCAGTTCTTC	CASSSPGGGSTSEGSYNEQFF
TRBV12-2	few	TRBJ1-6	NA	TGTGCAAGTCGCTTATCGGGACTCCGGAGCTCCTATAATTCACCCCTCCACTTT	CASRLSGLRSSYNSPLHF
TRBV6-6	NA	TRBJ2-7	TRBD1	TGTGCCAGCAGTCCCCGAACCCCCAGGACAGGCCGACAAGCCTACGAGCAGTACTTC	CASSPRTPRTGRQAYEQYF
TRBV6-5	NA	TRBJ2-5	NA	TGTGCCAGCAGTCGTCACTGGCAAGAGACCCAGTACTTC	CASSRHWQETQYF
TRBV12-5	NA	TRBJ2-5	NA	TGTGCTAGTGGGCTGGGGCTCCAAGAGACCCAGTACTTC	CASGLGLQETQYF
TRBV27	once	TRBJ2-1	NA	TGTGCCAGCAGAGAGACTAGGATTACTTACAATGAGCAGTTCTTC	CASRETRITYNEQFF